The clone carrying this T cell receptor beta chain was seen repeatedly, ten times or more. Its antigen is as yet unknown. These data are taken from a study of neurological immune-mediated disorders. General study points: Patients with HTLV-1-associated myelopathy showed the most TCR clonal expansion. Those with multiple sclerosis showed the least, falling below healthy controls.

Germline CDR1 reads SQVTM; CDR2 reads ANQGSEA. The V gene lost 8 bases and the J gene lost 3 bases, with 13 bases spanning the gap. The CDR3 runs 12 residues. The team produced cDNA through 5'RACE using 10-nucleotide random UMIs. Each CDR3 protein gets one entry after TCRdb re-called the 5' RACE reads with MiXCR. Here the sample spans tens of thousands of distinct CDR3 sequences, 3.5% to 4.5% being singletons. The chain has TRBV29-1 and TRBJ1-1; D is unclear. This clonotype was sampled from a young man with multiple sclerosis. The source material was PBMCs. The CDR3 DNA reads TGCAGCCCTGGTCGGGTTTACACTGAAGCTTTCTTT. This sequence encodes CSPGRVYTEAFF.